One sample yielded the 3 T cell receptor beta chains listed below, sequenced in a study of blood T cell repertoires in COVID-19. Assay: immunoSEQ multiplex PCR; the TCRdb copy retains only in-frame clones and omits some. The sample records 250,000 to 300,000 clones, roughly 77% being singletons. Sequenced sample: peripheral blood. The source of these receptors is a woman aged 80 or older with acute or convalescent COVID-19.

This rearrangement joins TRBV6-5 to TRBJ1-1; TRBD1 matches 10 bases. Germline V CDR1 and CDR2: MNHEY, SVGAGI. The CDR3 consists of 12 residues. Unmatched junction bases numbered 5, after V lost 7 bases and J lost 9 bases. CDR3 amino acids: CASNGQGGKAFF. CDR3 in DNA: TGTGCCAGCAACGGACAGGGGGGAAAAGCTTTCTTT.

This CDR3 reads CASSPSGGLGQPQHF. The CDR3 DNA sequence: TGTGCCAGCAGTCCTAGCGGGGGATTGGGTCAGCCCCAGCATTTT. The genes are TRBV11-2 and TRBJ1-5; a possible D gene is TRBD1 (5 bases). The CDR3 has 15 amino acids. V was trimmed by 6 bases and J by 6 bases, leaving 18 bases between them. The germline gives CDR1 SGHAT, CDR2 FQNNGV.

This clone was seen ten or more times. The chain combines TRBV5-6 with TRBJ2-7; D ambiguous. The CDR3 is 13 residues long. From germline, CDR1 is SGHDT and CDR2 YYEEEE. Trimming stripped 4 bases from V and 0 bases from J, with 8 bases between. Here the CDR3 DNA reads TGTGCCAGCAGCCGGTCCCCCTCCTACGAGCAGTACTTC. As protein: CASSRSPSYEQYF.